The subject of this entry is one T cell receptor beta chain. Antigen unknown. This CDR3 is also generated by other DNA sequences in the sample. Repertoires were generated with immunoSEQ multiplex PCR, while TCRdb's copy carries only in-frame clones and drops some. In the table there are under 100,000 clones, around 93% of which are singletons. These data belong to a study of graft-versus-host responses after intestinal transplantation. About the study: Each recipient received anti-thymocyte globulin induction, then tacrolimus and steroids for about three years.

Unmatched junction bases numbered 5, after V lost 3 bases and J lost 7 bases. Germline values: CDR1 ENHRY, CDR2 SYGVKD. CDR3 length: 13 residues. The source of this sequence is a human donor who was the organ donor for an intestinal transplant. The starting material was unstimulated CD4+ T cells sorted from spleen or lymph node cells, obtained before transplant. The chain has TRBV10-3 and TRBJ2-7, with TRBD1 matching 8 bases. CDR3 coding DNA: TGTGCCATCAGTGACGCAGGGGGCTATGAGCAGTACTTC. It is translated as CAISDAGGYEQYF.